Listed below are T cell receptor beta chains from one sample, sequenced in a study of molecular identifiers for immune sequencing clone quantification. Using its own MiXCR run on the PCR reads, TCRdb lists one record per CDR3 protein. The table lists just over 35,000 distinct CDR3 sequences, approximately 17% of them singletons. Source material: naive CD8+ T cells from blood, with Jurkat cell RNA spiked in. Receptors originate from a human donor in good health. Some libraries in this study had Jurkat cell RNA spiked in. Each CDR3 is given with its conserved first and last residue. The order of the fields is V gene, D gene, clone size, J gene, CDR3 protein, CDR3 DNA. D genes are given only for firm matches. Not every row has a clone size; where given, it reads once, few, many or a size class.

v_gene: TRBV7-9
d_gene: .
abundance: many
j_gene: TRBJ2-1
CDR3aa: CASMSPTYNEQFF
CDR3nt: TGTGCCAGCATGTCCCCCACCTACAATGAGCAGTTCTTC

v_gene: TRBV7-9
d_gene: .
abundance: many
j_gene: TRBJ1-1
CDR3aa: CASSRTDTREAFF
CDR3nt: TGTGCCAGCAGCCGAACCGACACCCGTGAAGCTTTCTTT

v_gene: TRBV15
d_gene: TRBD1
abundance: few
j_gene: TRBJ1-5
CDR3aa: CATSRVSTGANQPQHF
CDR3nt: TGTGCCACCAGCAGAGTATCGACAGGGGCTAATCAGCCCCAGCATTTT

v_gene: TRBV19
d_gene: TRBD1
abundance: few
j_gene: TRBJ2-7
CDR3aa: CATGQGGTYEQYF
CDR3nt: TGTGCCACCGGACAGGGGGGAACCTACGAGCAGTACTTC

v_gene: TRBV29-1
d_gene: .
abundance: .
j_gene: TRBJ2-5
CDR3aa: CSVGGWRDSQETQYF
CDR3nt: TGCAGCGTTGGGGGGTGGAGGGACAGCCAAGAGACCCAGTACTTC

v_gene: TRBV12-3/TRBV12-4
d_gene: .
abundance: many
j_gene: TRBJ2-2
CDR3aa: CASSPTYTGELFF
CDR3nt: TGTGCCAGCAGCCCGACCTACACCGGGGAGCTGTTTTTT

v_gene: TRBV28
d_gene: TRBD2
abundance: medium-sized
j_gene: TRBJ2-1
CDR3aa: CASSGTSSYNEQFF
CDR3nt: TGTGCCAGCAGCGGGACTAGCAGCTACAATGAGCAGTTCTTC

v_gene: TRBV11-2
d_gene: .
abundance: .
j_gene: TRBJ2-5
CDR3aa: CASSPADGETQYF
CDR3nt: TGTGCCAGCAGCCCGGCCGACGGTGAGACCCAGTACTTC

v_gene: TRBV19
d_gene: .
abundance: few
j_gene: TRBJ2-5
CDR3aa: CASSIWVSIQETQYF
CDR3nt: TGTGCCAGTAGTATATGGGTTTCCATACAAGAGACCCAGTACTTC

v_gene: TRBV6-2/TRBV6-3
d_gene: .
abundance: few
j_gene: TRBJ2-7
CDR3aa: CASSYGLNLYEQYF
CDR3nt: TGTGCCAGCAGTTACGGTCTGAACCTCTACGAGCAGTACTTC

v_gene: TRBV15
d_gene: .
abundance: many
j_gene: TRBJ1-5
CDR3aa: CATSSGQLSNQPQHF
CDR3nt: TGTGCCACCAGCAGCGGACAGCTTAGCAATCAGCCCCAGCATTTT

v_gene: TRBV29-1
d_gene: .
abundance: few
j_gene: TRBJ2-2
CDR3aa: CSVLSTNTGELFF
CDR3nt: TGCAGCGTTCTGTCAACGAACACCGGGGAGCTGTTTTTT

v_gene: TRBV6-2/TRBV6-3
d_gene: .
abundance: many
j_gene: TRBJ2-7
CDR3aa: CASSYRSADEQYF
CDR3nt: TGTGCCAGCAGTTACAGGTCGGCAGACGAGCAGTACTTC

v_gene: TRBV13
d_gene: .
abundance: many
j_gene: TRBJ2-5
CDR3aa: CASSLYQETQYF
CDR3nt: TGTGCCAGCAGCCTGTACCAAGAGACCCAGTACTTC

v_gene: TRBV11-2
d_gene: TRBD1
abundance: .
j_gene: TRBJ2-7
CDR3aa: CASSFGQGRSYEQYF
CDR3nt: TGTGCCAGCAGCTTCGGACAGGGTAGATCCTACGAGCAGTACTTC

v_gene: TRBV7-8
d_gene: TRBD2
abundance: few
j_gene: TRBJ2-1
CDR3aa: CASGTSVNNEQFF
CDR3nt: TGTGCCAGCGGGACTAGCGTAAACAATGAGCAGTTCTTC

v_gene: TRBV9
d_gene: TRBD1
abundance: many
j_gene: TRBJ2-2
CDR3aa: CASSAPPRQGANTGELFF
CDR3nt: TGTGCCAGCAGCGCCCCTCCCCGGCAGGGGGCAAACACCGGGGAGCTGTTTTTT

v_gene: TRBV20-1
d_gene: .
abundance: few
j_gene: TRBJ2-7
CDR3aa: CSARRDIYSYEQYF
CDR3nt: TGCAGTGCACGCCGGGACATTTACTCCTACGAGCAGTACTTC

v_gene: TRBV7-8
d_gene: .
abundance: many
j_gene: TRBJ2-7
CDR3aa: CASSLGAEPLHEQYF
CDR3nt: TGTGCCAGCAGCTTAGGGGCGGAACCCCTCCACGAGCAGTACTTC

v_gene: TRBV6-6
d_gene: TRBD2
abundance: .
j_gene: TRBJ2-7
CDR3aa: CASSYSGLAGIKGTYEQYF
CDR3nt: TGTGCCAGCAGTTACTCGGGACTAGCGGGTATCAAGGGGACCTACGAGCAGTACTTC

v_gene: TRBV18
d_gene: .
abundance: many
j_gene: TRBJ2-3
CDR3aa: CASSSDKLADTQYF
CDR3nt: TGTGCCAGCTCCTCTGACAAATTGGCAGATACGCAGTATTTT

v_gene: TRBV28
d_gene: TRBD1
abundance: .
j_gene: TRBJ1-2
CDR3aa: CASSSPSDRGLRGYTF
CDR3nt: TGTGCCAGCAGTTCACCATCAGACAGGGGGCTGCGAGGCTACACCTTC

v_gene: TRBV20-1
d_gene: .
abundance: many
j_gene: TRBJ2-1
CDR3aa: CSAEADVGGEQFF
CDR3nt: TGCAGTGCTGAAGCGGACGTCGGTGGGGAGCAGTTCTTC

v_gene: TRBV9
d_gene: TRBD2
abundance: many
j_gene: TRBJ2-1
CDR3aa: CASSAGLAGGPPYNEQFF
CDR3nt: TGTGCCAGCAGCGCTGGACTAGCGGGAGGGCCGCCCTACAATGAGCAGTTCTTC

v_gene: TRBV7-7
d_gene: .
abundance: many
j_gene: TRBJ2-5
CDR3aa: CASSLVAGSETQYF
CDR3nt: TGTGCTAGCAGCTTAGTGGCAGGGTCGGAGACCCAGTACTTC

v_gene: TRBV20-1
d_gene: TRBD1
abundance: many
j_gene: TRBJ2-5
CDR3aa: CSAKGGDRPQETQYF
CDR3nt: TGCAGTGCCAAGGGTGGGGACAGGCCTCAAGAGACCCAGTACTTC

v_gene: TRBV6-1
d_gene: .
abundance: many
j_gene: TRBJ2-7
CDR3aa: CASSVGRDFYEQYF
CDR3nt: TGTGCCAGCAGTGTAGGCCGGGATTTCTACGAGCAGTACTTC

v_gene: TRBV20-1
d_gene: .
abundance: many
j_gene: TRBJ2-1
CDR3aa: CSAKGMIEQFF
CDR3nt: TGCAGTGCTAAGGGAATGATTGAGCAGTTCTTC